The TCR beta chain under discussion was sequenced for a study of T cells expressing NK-cell markers. This CDR3 has 15 residues. Germline CDR1 MNHEY, CDR2 SMNVEV (reference sequence). TCRdb reprocessed the 5' RACE reads, with one entry per CDR3 protein and no DNA. Its listing shows fewer than 550,000 distinct CDR3 sequences. The gene calls are TRBV27 and TRBJ2-2; TCRdb gives TRBD1 as the D gene, but with no DNA this cannot be confirmed. Sequencing used blood T cells: a sorted CD56 or NKG2C T cell subset, CD4+ or CD8+ T cells, or bulk PBMC T cells (not recorded which). This clonotype was sampled from a woman aged 45 to 65 in good health. The CDR3: CASSYWDRPTGELFF.